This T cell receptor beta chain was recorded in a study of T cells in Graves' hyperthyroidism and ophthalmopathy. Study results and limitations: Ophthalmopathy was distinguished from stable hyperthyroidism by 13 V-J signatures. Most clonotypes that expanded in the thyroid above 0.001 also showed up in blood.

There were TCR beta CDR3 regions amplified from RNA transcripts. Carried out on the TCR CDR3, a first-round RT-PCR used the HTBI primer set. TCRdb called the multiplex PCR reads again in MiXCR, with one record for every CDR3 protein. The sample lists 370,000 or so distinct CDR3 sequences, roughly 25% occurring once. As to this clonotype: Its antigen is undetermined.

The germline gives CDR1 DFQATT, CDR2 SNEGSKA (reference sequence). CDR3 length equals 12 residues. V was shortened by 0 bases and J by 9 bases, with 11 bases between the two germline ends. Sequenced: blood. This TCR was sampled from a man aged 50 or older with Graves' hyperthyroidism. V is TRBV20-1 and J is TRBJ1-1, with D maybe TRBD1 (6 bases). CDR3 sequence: CSAREGGPKAFF. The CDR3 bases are TGCAGTGCTAGAGAGGGGGGCCCTAAAGCTTTCTTT.